The present entry profiles one T cell receptor beta chain with its context. No antigen is known for it. The trim removed 4 bases at V and 4 bases at J, leaving 6 bases unmatched. The CDR3 spans 16 residues. In germline, CDR1 is MGHRA, CDR2 YSYEKL. This sample was included in a study of cytomegalovirus exposure and HLA in healthy donors. Study findings and constraints: Cytomegalovirus-associated status was assigned to 150 or so TCR beta chains.

The protocol was immunoSEQ multiplex PCR, while the TCRdb copy is restricted to in-frame clones and leaves out a portion. The top ten clones hold more than 6.5% of a sample with approximately 200,000 clones, around 84% of them seen once. The clonotype comes from a man aged 18 to 30 in good health and CMV-seropositive. The rearrangement uses TRBV4-1 and TRBJ2-3, with 12 bases aligning to TRBD2. Sequencing was carried out using PBMCs. In nucleotides, the CDR3 is TGCGCCAGCAGCCTTAGACTAGCGGGAGCCCCAGATACGCAGTATTTT. Amino acids: CASSLRLAGAPDTQYF.